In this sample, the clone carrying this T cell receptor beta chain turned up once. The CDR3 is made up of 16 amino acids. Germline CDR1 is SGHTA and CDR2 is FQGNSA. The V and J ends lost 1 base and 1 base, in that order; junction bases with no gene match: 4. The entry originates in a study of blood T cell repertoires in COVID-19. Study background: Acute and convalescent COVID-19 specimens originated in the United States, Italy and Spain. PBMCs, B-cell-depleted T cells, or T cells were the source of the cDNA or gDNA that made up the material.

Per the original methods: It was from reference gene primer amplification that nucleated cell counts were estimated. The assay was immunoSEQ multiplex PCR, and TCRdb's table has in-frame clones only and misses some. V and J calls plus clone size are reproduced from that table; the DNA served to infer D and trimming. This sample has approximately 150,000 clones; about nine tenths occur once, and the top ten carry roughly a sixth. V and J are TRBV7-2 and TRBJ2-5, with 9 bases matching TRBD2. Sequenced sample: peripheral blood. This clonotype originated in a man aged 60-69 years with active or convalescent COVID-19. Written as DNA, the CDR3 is TGTGCCAGCAGCTTAGGAAGCGGGAGGTCCCAAGAGACCCAGTACTTC. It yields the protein CASSLGSGRSQETQYF.